These T cell receptor beta chains were read from a single sample in a study of post-analysis software for immune sequencing data. In TCRdb, the PCR reads were re-called with MiXCR into one record per CDR3 protein. The data contain hundreds of thousands of distinct CDR3 sequences, more than 50% of them singletons. The sample was blood. The receptors derive from a girl aged 2-10 years with multiple sclerosis. Both conserved end residues are trimmed from each CDR3. Fields, in order: D gene, J gene, V gene, clone size, CDR3 protein. D genes are given only for firm matches. Only some rows state a clone size, as once, few, many or a class for expanded clones.

D: -; J: TRBJ2-1; V: TRBV5-4; size: -; CDR3: ASSRSMNEQF
D: -; J: TRBJ2-6; V: TRBV4-3; size: -; CDR3: ASSQAWGTSSGANVLT
D: TRBD2; J: TRBJ2-1; V: TRBV20-1; size: -; CDR3: SAREGLAGGVYNEQF
D: -; J: TRBJ2-1; V: TRBV10-1; size: -; CDR3: ASSESPNNEQF
D: -; J: TRBJ2-2; V: TRBV7-3; size: -; CDR3: ASRQGGDTGELF
D: -; J: TRBJ2-5; V: TRBV18; size: many; CDR3: ASSPQGEETQY
D: TRBD1; J: TRBJ2-1; V: TRBV7-2; size: -; CDR3: ASTRDRGDNEQF
D: -; J: TRBJ1-4; V: TRBV20-1; size: -; CDR3: SALSGATATNEKLF
D: -; J: TRBJ2-1; V: TRBV11-3; size: -; CDR3: ASSPGEGADNEQF
D: TRBD2; J: TRBJ2-1; V: TRBV24-1; size: -; CDR3: ATSGTSGSHEQF
D: -; J: TRBJ1-2; V: TRBV28; size: -; CDR3: ASSWPTGSSFYGYT
D: -; J: TRBJ2-3; V: TRBV6-2/TRBV6-3; size: -; CDR3: ATTDGFTDTQY
D: TRBD2; J: TRBJ2-1; V: TRBV12-3/TRBV12-4; size: few; CDR3: ASSPLAGGVYNEQF
D: -; J: TRBJ1-6; V: TRBV12-3/TRBV12-4; size: -; CDR3: TSSSIAGESPLH
D: TRBD1; J: TRBJ2-2; V: TRBV24-1; size: few; CDR3: ATSDYRGSGELF
D: -; J: TRBJ2-1; V: TRBV5-1; size: once; CDR3: ASSLDPEPYNEQF
D: -; J: TRBJ2-5; V: TRBV7-9; size: -; CDR3: ASSSTIEETQY
D: -; J: TRBJ1-1; V: TRBV7-3; size: -; CDR3: ASSLMATGENTEAF
D: -; J: TRBJ2-1; V: TRBV5-1; size: -; CDR3: ASSLVVLSASYNEQF
D: TRBD1; J: TRBJ2-7; V: TRBV5-6; size: -; CDR3: ASAPGGVYEQY
D: -; J: TRBJ2-7; V: TRBV5-1; size: few; CDR3: ASSFTVESYEQY
D: -; J: TRBJ1-4; V: TRBV7-9; size: -; CDR3: ASSLGRQGSSTNEKLF
D: -; J: TRBJ2-7; V: TRBV6-2/TRBV6-3; size: few; CDR3: ASSLPTTGSYEQY
D: TRBD2; J: TRBJ2-3; V: TRBV5-1; size: -; CDR3: ASTTLAGGPTDTQY
D: TRBD1; J: TRBJ1-2; V: TRBV3-1; size: -; CDR3: ASSQDLARGLSGYT
D: -; J: TRBJ1-5; V: TRBV27; size: once; CDR3: ASSSGVGQPQH
D: -; J: TRBJ1-5; V: TRBV5-1; size: -; CDR3: ASSWRGDQPQH
D: -; J: TRBJ2-7; V: TRBV5-5; size: -; CDR3: ASSWGDGGYEQY
D: -; J: TRBJ1-1; V: TRBV7-9; size: -; CDR3: ASSPMNTEAF
D: TRBD1; J: TRBJ1-1; V: TRBV4-1; size: -; CDR3: ASSRDDRGGAF
D: TRBD1; J: TRBJ1-1; V: TRBV11-2; size: -; CDR3: ASSFGTGVNTEAF
D: -; J: TRBJ2-3; V: TRBV5-1; size: many; CDR3: ASGILPDTQY
D: -; J: TRBJ2-1; V: TRBV7-9; size: once; CDR3: ASSLVGARGRVSYNEQF
D: -; J: TRBJ2-1; V: TRBV7-9; size: -; CDR3: ASSLEASKEQF
D: TRBD1; J: TRBJ2-4; V: TRBV24-1; size: -; CDR3: ATPGQERLAKNIQY
D: -; J: TRBJ1-1; V: TRBV6-2/TRBV6-3; size: -; CDR3: ASSYSSNTLNTEAF
D: -; J: TRBJ2-3; V: TRBV5-1; size: -; CDR3: ASSLAEQGTQY
D: -; J: TRBJ2-5; V: TRBV20-1; size: -; CDR3: SARGGAGAATQY
D: -; J: TRBJ1-1; V: TRBV5-1; size: once; CDR3: ASQLGGEGINTEAF
D: -; J: TRBJ1-1; V: TRBV7-2; size: -; CDR3: ASSQEGLGYTEAF
D: -; J: TRBJ2-4; V: TRBV12-3/TRBV12-4; size: -; CDR3: ASSTVRGNIQY
D: TRBD1; J: TRBJ2-5; V: TRBV12-5; size: once; CDR3: ASGLVRDSTFQETQY
D: TRBD2; J: TRBJ2-1; V: TRBV20-1; size: once; CDR3: SARSGLAGTYNEQF
D: -; J: TRBJ2-7; V: TRBV5-6; size: -; CDR3: ASSPHSEQY
D: -; J: TRBJ1-1; V: TRBV12-3/TRBV12-4; size: few; CDR3: ASSLRATRGAF
D: -; J: TRBJ2-5; V: TRBV10-3; size: -; CDR3: AISLDSDQETQY
D: -; J: TRBJ2-7; V: TRBV29-1; size: -; CDR3: SVVRADKSSYEQY
D: -; J: TRBJ2-4; V: TRBV20-1; size: few; CDR3: SASDRLAKNIQY
D: -; J: TRBJ2-1; V: TRBV5-1; size: -; CDR3: ASSLAHLNEQF